This record covers a single T cell receptor beta chain. A Seattle source enrolled patients during active infection and followed them longitudinally. The data were obtained in a study of blood T cell repertoires in COVID-19. In the study overall: Samples of COVID-19 (acute and convalescent) were obtained from the United States, Italy and Spain. Sources were T cells, B-cell-depleted T cells, or PBMCs; the material itself was cDNA or gDNA.

The CDR3 totals 17 residues. Trimming shortened V by 4 bases and J by 0 bases, and 14 bases separated the two germline ends. Germline V gives CDR1 SGDLS, CDR2 YYNGEE. Under the authors' procedure: From reference gene primer amplification, estimates of nucleated cell counts were derived. Using immunoSEQ multiplex PCR, the repertoire was profiled, and TCRdb retains in-frame clones only, with some absent. For V, J and clone size, that table is used; D and trimming come from the DNA. The sample has about 190,000 clones; 87% are singletons. The chain has TRBV9 and TRBJ2-6, with D possibly matching TRBD1 (6 bases). The clonotype comes from a woman between 70 and 85 years old with COVID-19, enrolled during active disease. Material: peripheral blood. This CDR3 is CASSYSQGLSGANVLTF. In DNA form, the CDR3 reads TGTGCCAGCAGCTATTCACAGGGTCTCTCTGGGGCCAACGTCCTGACTTTC.